This T cell receptor (beta chain) was captured by sequencing in a study of cytomegalovirus exposure and HLA in healthy donors. To note about this clone: Its antigen is currently unknown.

Vbeta (60) and Jbeta (13) primers were used in the PCR. Sequenced by immunoSEQ multiplex PCR; TCRdb stores in-frame clones only, minus some. Of some 170,000 clones listed, approximately 80% are singletons. Findings and caveats of the study: Later work found that TCR association rates differed between HLA loci; DRB1 had the most and HLA-C the fewest. In most subjects, TCR beta sequences reportedly gave accurate predictions of HLA-A and HLA-B alleles. In a later analysis, TCR beta V- and J-gene trimming was associated with a missense DCLRE1C variant.

Between the trimmed V and J ends, which lost 3 bases and 0 bases, there was a span of 9 bases. The CDR3 extends over 14 amino acids. The germline CDR1 and CDR2 sequences are MGHRA and YSYEKL. The chain is built from TRBV4-1 and TRBJ2-7; TRBD1 might be the D (6 bases). Sample: PBMCs. The receptor comes from a young man in good health and CMV-seropositive. The chain's CDR3 is CASSQGAVSYEQYF. CDR3 DNA: TGCGCCAGCAGCCAGGGGGCGGTCTCCTACGAGCAGTACTTC.